The present entry profiles one T cell receptor beta chain with its context. The antigen remains unidentified. Within the sample, other DNA sequences also encode this same CDR3. This sample is drawn from a study of CD8+ T cells in alopecia areata. Study as a whole: Tofacitinib was given for 6 to 18 months, then stopped for 6 months. Study findings and constraints: Resident alphabeta T-cell populations of normal skin are likewise subject to sequencing in scalp samples.

Researchers picked out CD4+ and CD8+ T cells from PBMCs by sorting. Extracted RNA was reverse transcribed, and the resulting cDNA served as sequencing template. Profiled with immunoSEQ multiplex PCR; TCRdb holds only in-frame clones, not every one. The profile covers 55,000 to 75,000 clones, with about half appearing a single time and about 17% taken by the ten largest. The clonotype originates from a human donor with alopecia areata. Sequenced material: CD8+ T cells sorted from blood, taken at week 0.

The CDR3 nucleotides are TGTGCCAGCAGCCTTAGCAATCAGCCCCAGCATTTT. Its translation: CASSLSNQPQHF. The gene calls are TRBV7-9 and TRBJ1-5; D is unresolved. Germline loops: CDR1 SEHNR, CDR2 FQNEAQ (reference sequence). Trimming removed 5 bases from V and 0 bases from J, with 2 bases in between. The CDR3 loop spans 12 amino acids.